This T cell receptor beta chain was sequenced for a study of regulatory dendritic cells for organ transplantation. The table came from immunoSEQ multiplex PCR; TCRdb's copy has only in-frame clones and leaves some out. Of over 20,000 clones in the sample, about 70% were seen once. General study findings and limits: Resting memory CD8+ T cells held the most alloreactive clonotypes. The authors noted considerable between-person heterogeneity in alloreactive memory CD8+ cells. Naive CD4+ and CD8+ repertoires were highly diverse; memory CD8+ was most oligoclonal. Memory CD8+ clonal expansion seemed more limited with regulatory than mature dendritic cells.

This clone showed up just once. The antigen is not known. Germline CDR1 SGHKS, CDR2 YYEKEE (reference sequence). The CDR3 is 15 residues long. Deletions cut 4 bases from V and 3 bases from J, with 16 bases between. Sequenced input: memory CD4+ T cells from blood. Subset defined: CD45RO+ memory T cells. The origin of this receptor is a human donor in good health. V and J are TRBV5-5 and TRBJ1-2; TRBD1 is a possible D gene (5 bases). In nucleotides, the CDR3 is TGTGCCAGCAGCCCGGTTGAAGGGGTCGACTATGGCTACACCTTC. Translation gives CASSPVEGVDYGYTF.